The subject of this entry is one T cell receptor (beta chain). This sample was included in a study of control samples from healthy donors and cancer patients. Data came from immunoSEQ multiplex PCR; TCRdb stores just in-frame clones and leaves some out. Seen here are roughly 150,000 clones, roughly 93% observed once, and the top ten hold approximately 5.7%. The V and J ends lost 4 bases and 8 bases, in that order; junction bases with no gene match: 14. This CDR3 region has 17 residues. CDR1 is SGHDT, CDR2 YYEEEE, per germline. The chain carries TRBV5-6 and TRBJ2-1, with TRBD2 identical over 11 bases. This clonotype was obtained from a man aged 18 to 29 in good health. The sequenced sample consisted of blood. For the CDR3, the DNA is TGTGCCAGCAGCCGTTATAGCGGACTAGCGGGCGGACATGAGCAGTTCTTC. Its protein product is CASSRYSGLAGGHEQFF.